The 31 T cell receptor beta chains reported below all come from one sample, sequenced in a study of T cells in Graves' hyperthyroidism and ophthalmopathy (dated by TCRdb to between 2017 and 2020). The method was multiplex PCR. Sequencing took place on an Illumina HiSeq 2000. The TCR beta CDR3 regions were amplified from the RNA transcripts. For the first round of RT-PCR on the TCR CDR3, the HTBI primer set was used together with the Qiagen OneStep RT-PCR kit. TCRdb passed the public sequencing reads through fastp at Q25 and MiXCR, retaining productive beta sequences. Rows are unified per CDR3 protein, each entry keeping the most common DNA and genes. Within this sample are 360,000 or so distinct CDR3 sequences, with 15% to 20% of them counted one time only. Of the sample, around 15% falls within the top ten clones. The sample consisted of blood. Source of these receptors: a woman aged 35 to 49 with Graves' ophthalmopathy.

This clonotype appeared many times. The chain links TRBV28 to TRBJ2-5, with D perhaps being TRBD1 or TRBD2 (5 bases each). This CDR3 is 14 amino acids long. CDR1 and CDR2 (germline): MDHEN, SYDVKM. V gave up 7 bases and J gave up 1 base, with 13 bases separating them. This chain's CDR3 is CASNFGGGQETQYF. The CDR3 region has the DNA TGTGCCAGCAACTTCGGTGGGGGCCAAGAGACCCAGTACTTC.

This clonotype was recorded many times. Here the CDR3 reads CASSTASGASGNTIYF. CDR3 nucleotide sequence: TGCGCCAGCAGCACCGCAAGCGGGGCTTCTGGAAACACCATATATTTT. The chain combines TRBV5-1 with TRBJ1-3; tentative D call: TRBD1 (5 bases). The V gene's germline CDR1 is SGHRS and CDR2 YFSETQ. The CDR3 is 16 residues long. The V and J ends lost 4 bases and 1 base respectively, with 15 bases between them.

This clonotype was seen ten or more times. CDR3 nucleotides: TGTGCCAGCAGTCTTGACAGGGGAGGCACTGAAGCTTTCTTT. Its protein is CASSLDRGGTEAFF. The V and J genes are TRBV28 and TRBJ1-1, with 8 bases that match TRBD1. This CDR3 comprises 14 residues. CDR1 and CDR2 (germline): MDHEN, SYDVKM. V dropped 5 bases and J dropped 4; count of bases not matched to a gene: 6.

This chain connects TRBV7-2 to TRBJ2-2; 9 positions match TRBD2. V lost 5 bases and J lost 4; bases outside the gene matches: 5. Per germline, CDR1 SGHTA and CDR2 FQGNSA. This CDR3 is 15 amino acids long. CDR3 amino acids: CASSLKRGATGELFF. DNA of the CDR3: TGTGCCAGCAGCCTGAAGCGGGGGGCCACCGGGGAGCTGTTTTTT.

There are many counts of this clonotype. The genes are TRBV30 and TRBJ2-7; tentatively, D is TRBD2 (7 bases). CDR1 and CDR2 (germline): GTSNPN, SVGIG (reference sequence). The CDR3 covers 10 residues. The CDR3 reads CAQGGVEQYF. The CDR3 nucleotides are TGTGCTCAAGGGGGGGTAGAGCAGTACTTC.

This clonotype is medium-sized within its sample. At one of its ends the junction is not consistent with the germline gene, which may arise from a read error. V gene TRBV4-1 combines with J gene TRBJ1-1, with D maybe TRBD1 (5 bases). Germline assignment: CDR1 MGHRA and CDR2 YSYEKL. There are 13 residues in the CDR3. The CDR3 region is CASSQDTNTEAFF. CDR3 DNA: TGTGCCAGCAGCCAGGACACGAACACTGAAGCTTTCTTT.

The genes are TRBV6-4 and TRBJ2-5, with D possibly TRBD1 on 6 matching bases. Germline V gives CDR1 MRHNA, CDR2 SNTAGT. V gave up 6 bases and J gave up 3 bases, with 20 bases separating them. This CDR3 is 16 amino acids long. The CDR3 region has the DNA TGTGCCAGCAGGCTCGCCCGGACAGTTCAAAAAGAGACCCAGTACTTC. It yields the protein CASRLARTVQKETQYF.

This clonotype was recorded many times. This rearrangement joins TRBV29-1 to TRBJ2-7, with TRBD1 matching 9 bases. Germline V CDR1 and CDR2: SQVTM, ANQGSEA. Unmatched junction bases numbered 10, after V lost 2 bases and J lost 5 bases. The CDR3 length is 15 residues. The CDR3 is CSVETRTGVFDEQYF. The CDR3 DNA reads TGCAGCGTTGAAACCCGGACAGGGGTATTCGACGAGCAGTACTTC.

This clonotype showed up many times. V and J are TRBV7-9 and TRBJ2-7; no firm D call. The V gene's germline CDR1 is SEHNR and CDR2 FQNEAQ (reference sequence). This CDR3 is 14 amino acids long. V was pared by 5 bases and J by 2 bases, with 13 bases between. CDR3 loop: CASSDLTETYEQYF. The CDR3 nucleotides are TGTGCCAGCAGCGACCTGACTGAAACCTACGAGCAGTACTTC.

V usage is TRBV6-2 or TRBV6-3 and J usage is TRBJ2-7; TRBD1 or TRBD2 may be the D gene (5 bases each). The J call may be wrong; the DNA end is better matched by TRBJ2-1. The CDR3 totals 14 residues. The V gene's germline CDR1 is MNHEY and CDR2 SVGEGT. The CDR3 here is CASSYAGRAYEQFF. The CDR3, as DNA: TGTGCCAGCAGTTACGCAGGGAGAGCCTACGAGCAGTTCTTC.

The CDR3 is CASSQDRGPNTEAFF. In nucleotides, the CDR3 is TGTGCCAGCAGCCAGGACAGGGGCCCGAACACTGAAGCTTTCTTT. The J gene is TRBJ1-1, the V gene TRBV4-2; 9 nucleotides agree with TRBD1. Per the germline V gene, CDR1 is LGHNA and CDR2 is YNFKEQ. The CDR3 totals 15 residues. Trimming took 3 bases from V and 1 from J; bases not matched to a gene: 3.

This clonotype has ten or more counts. This may come from a read error, since a much larger clone is one base off. The rearrangement uses TRBV6-1 and TRBJ1-1; D is undetermined. From germline, CDR1 is MNHNS and CDR2 SASEGT. The CDR3 extends over 15 amino acids. Trimming stripped 5 bases from V and 0 bases from J, with 13 bases between. CDR3 in DNA: TGTGCCAGCAGTCAAAAGTCCAACGTGAACACTGAAGCTTTCTTT. Its translation: CASSQKSNVNTEAFF.

J is TRBJ2-6 and V is TRBV4-2; D gene uncertain. Germline CDR1 LGHNA, CDR2 YNFKEQ. Trimming took off 4 bases at V and 0 bases at J, with 13 bases between the two ends. This CDR3 is built from 17 residues. In DNA, the CDR3 is TGTGCCAGCAGCCCGGGTGGGTCAGACTCTGGGGCCAACGTCCTGACTTTC. Amino acids: CASSPGGSDSGANVLTF.

The chain joins TRBV27 to TRBJ2-7; 14 bases are a match to TRBD2. Germline CDR1 MNHEY, CDR2 SMNVEV (reference sequence). The CDR3 sequence is 17 residues long. The V segment lost 5 bases and the J segment 5 bases; nucleotides outside the gene matches: 11. CDR3 amino acids: CASSLTGTSGGIDEQYF. The CDR3, as DNA: TGTGCCAGCAGTCTAACCGGGACTAGCGGGGGTATCGACGAGCAGTACTTC.

In its sample, this clonotype was seen many times. CDR3 sequence reads: CASLGRFSHLSWVHQPQHF. The CDR3 nucleotides read TGTGCCAGCTTAGGCCGTTTCTCACACTTATCTTGGGTGCATCAGCCCCAGCATTTT. J is TRBJ1-5 and V is TRBV6-6; D is unclear. Germline CDR1 and CDR2: MNHNY and SVGAGI (reference sequence). The length of the CDR3 is 19 residues. V was shortened by 8 bases and J by 5 bases, with 31 bases between the two germline ends.

Here the CDR3 DNA reads TGTGCCAGCAACCCCCGACAGGGAAGAACCTACGAGCAGTACTTC. It yields the protein CASNPRQGRTYEQYF. The chain carries TRBV7-9 and TRBJ2-7; 7 nucleotides match TRBD1. CDR3 length: 15 residues. J gave up 2 bases and V 7 bases, and 11 bases lay outside the gene matches. CDR1 and CDR2 (germline): SEHNR, FQNEAQ (reference sequence).

The sample holds many counts of this clonotype. The V gene is TRBV20-1, the J gene TRBJ1-1; maybe TRBD1 (6 bases). V was pared by 5 bases and J by 7 bases, with 17 bases between. The CDR3 is 13 amino acids. Germline V lookup: CDR1 DFQATT, CDR2 SNEGSKA (reference sequence). CDR3 in DNA: TGCAGTGCTCCAGAACCAACAGGGCTTGAAGCTTTCTTT. The encoded protein is CSAPEPTGLEAFF.

On this clonotype itself: One end of the junction does not line up with germline, which may come from a read error. CDR3 amino acids: CASSLDLLSGNTISF. CDR3 nucleotide sequence: TGTGCCAGCAGTTTGGATCTACTCTCTGGAAACACCATATCTTTT. The rearrangement links TRBV12-3 or TRBV12-4 to TRBJ1-3; D not certain. This CDR3 contains 15 residues.

Ten or more counts support this clonotype. Because the CDR3's place on the DNA is in doubt, the DNA is left out and the CDR3 is given as listed by TCRdb. The V call is TRBV19, the J call TRBJ2-2; the D segment call TRBD2 is taken from the table without a DNA check. Germline V CDR1 and CDR2: LNHDA, SQIVND (reference sequence). Including both end residues, the CDR3 is 14 amino acids long. The CDR3 spells CASTSGGYTGELFF.

Only a few counts were recorded for this clonotype. V is TRBV4-1 and J is TRBJ2-7; no clear D. The CDR3 sequence is 13 residues long. CDR1 and CDR2 from the germline V gene are MGHRA and YSYEKL. V was shortened by 2 bases and J by 2 bases, with 7 bases between the two germline ends. The CDR3: CASSQPAAYEQYF. The CDR3 DNA is TGCGCCAGCAGCCAACCCGCCGCCTACGAGCAGTACTTC.

The table lists this clonotype with many counts. This chain connects TRBV7-3 to TRBJ2-7; 14 bases agree with TRBD2. CDR1 and CDR2 from the germline V gene are SGHTA and FQGTGA. The CDR3 has 17 residues. The trim removed 1 base at V and 4 bases at J, leaving 6 bases unmatched. In nucleotides, the CDR3 is TGTGCCAGCAGCTTAAGGGGGGGACTAGCGGGGGATTACGAGCAGTACTTC. Translated: CASSLRGGLAGDYEQYF.

This clonotype was observed a handful of times. V gene TRBV20-1 combines with J gene TRBJ1-3, with D perhaps matching TRBD1 (6 bases). CDR1 is DFQATT, CDR2 SNEGSKA, per germline (reference sequence). The V end lost 6 bases, the J end lost 0 bases, and 12 bases lay between the germline ends. This CDR3 is built from 14 residues. This chain's CDR3 is CSAARDNSGNTIYF. CDR3 DNA: TGCAGTGCGGCCCGGGACAACTCTGGAAACACCATATATTTT.

In this sample, this clonotype turned up many times. The genes are TRBV12-3 or TRBV12-4 and TRBJ1-1; weak D call: TRBD1 (6 bases). Trimming took 3 bases from V and 0 from J, leaving 8 bases between them. The CDR3 sequence is 14 residues long. For the CDR3, the DNA is TGTGCCAGCAGTTTCCGGGACATGAACACTGAAGCTTTCTTT. Its protein is CASSFRDMNTEAFF.

This clonotype was detected many times. Germline is not matched at one junction end, which may reflect a read error. V is TRBV6-1 and J is TRBJ1-2; TRBD1 is a possible D gene (5 bases). This CDR3 is 13 amino acids long. The germline V gene encodes CDR1 MNHNS and CDR2 SASEGT. The CDR3 sequence: CASKPRGEDSVFF. The CDR3 DNA sequence: TGTGCCAGCAAGCCACGGGGGGAAGACAGCGTCTTCTTC.

This clonotype was seen at least ten times. This rearrangement joins TRBV29-1 to TRBJ2-2, with 8 bases aligning to TRBD1. After removal of 4 bases from V and 0 bases from J, the junction contained 4 bases not matched to a gene. The CDR3 covers 15 residues. Germline loops: CDR1 SQVTM, CDR2 ANQGSEA. CDR3 protein: CSVVGQGANTGELFF. The CDR3 nucleotides read TGCAGCGTTGTCGGACAGGGAGCGAACACCGGGGAGCTGTTTTTT.

The table lists this clonotype with many counts. This chain links TRBV30 with TRBJ1-2, with TRBD1 matching 8 bases. Unmatched junction bases numbered 11, after V lost 7 bases and J lost 4 bases. The length of the CDR3 is 14 residues. CDR1 and CDR2 (germline): GTSNPN, SVGIG (reference sequence). This CDR3 reads CAYDTGGRLYGYTF. The CDR3 DNA follows: TGTGCCTACGACACAGGGGGGCGCCTCTATGGCTACACCTTC.

This rearrangement joins TRBV6-1 to TRBJ2-7; 9 positions match TRBD1. Germline CDR1 is MNHNS and CDR2 is SASEGT. J gave up 2 bases and V 3 bases, and 8 bases lay outside the gene matches. This CDR3 region has 16 residues. The CDR3 DNA reads TGTGCCAGCAGTGAGGACTCCGGGACAGGGACCTACGAGCAGTACTTC. This encodes CASSEDSGTGTYEQYF.

In this sample, this clonotype turned up many times. This sequence joins TRBV14 and TRBJ1-2; 7 bases agree with TRBD1. The J segment lost 2 bases and the V segment lost 4 bases, leaving 7 bases of the junction unmatched. Per germline, CDR1 SGHDN and CDR2 FVKESK. The CDR3 sequence is 15 residues long. This chain's CDR3 is CASSLPGQSNYGYTF. CDR3 nucleotide sequence: TGTGCCAGCAGCCTTCCGGGACAGTCAAACTATGGCTACACCTTC.

Many counts were recorded for this clonotype. The chain employs TRBV12-3 or TRBV12-4 and TRBJ2-7, with 9 bases that match TRBD1. There are 13 residues in the CDR3. V shed 5 bases, J shed 3 bases, and the junction held 2 bases outside the gene matches. The DNA for the CDR3 is TGTGCCAGCAGTACGGGACAGGGCTACGAGCAGTACTTC. Translation gives CASSTGQGYEQYF.

This clonotype has a count of ten or more. The V and J genes are TRBV6-2 or TRBV6-3 and TRBJ2-2; no firm D call. Trimming cost V 6 bases and J 1 base, with 15 bases left between them. Germline CDR1 reads MNHEY; CDR2 reads SVGEGT. The CDR3 covers 16 residues. CDR3 loop: CASSSADGWNTGELFF. CDR3 DNA sequence: TGTGCCAGCAGCTCCGCGGACGGGTGGAACACCGGGGAGCTGTTTTTT.

This clonotype was seen many times. The V and J genes are TRBV5-3 and TRBJ2-2; TRBD2 might be the D (6 bases). TRBV5-3 is designated an ORF whose function remains uncertain. V lost 8 bases and J lost 6, with 17 bases in between. CDR3 size: 14 residues. CDR3 sequence reads: CASRDSPSSGELFF. As DNA, the CDR3 is TGTGCCAGTCGGGACTCCCCAAGTTCCGGGGAGCTGTTTTTT.